This TCR beta chain was identified in a study of cytomegalovirus exposure and HLA in healthy donors. In regard to this clone: Its antigen is unidentified. This CDR3 is also generated by other DNA sequences in the sample.

Study-wide results and caveats: Several of the most significant clusters were apparently associated with common viral pathogens in a later analysis. Looking again later, the authors saw that most CMV-associated TCR beta chains seemed HLA-restricted. The classifier, whose performance was assessed in both the original and validation cohorts, reportedly diagnosed cytomegalovirus status with high specificity and sensitivity.

Germline V gene sequence: CDR1 SEHNR, CDR2 FQNEAQ (reference sequence). The CDR3 has 15 amino acids. J gave up 10 bases and V 1 base, and 7 bases lay outside the gene matches. The PCR contained 60 Vbeta and 13 Jbeta primers. The data were produced by immunoSEQ multiplex PCR, yet TCRdb's version contains in-frame clones alone and is incomplete. The data show fewer than 250,000 clones, roughly 80% seen once. The chain couples TRBV7-9 to TRBJ1-6; 7 bases align to TRBD1. This sequence originates from a woman aged 18-29 years in good health and CMV-seronegative. Sequences were obtained from PBMCs. The CDR3: CASSLGQGVGSPLHF. CDR3 nucleotide sequence: TGTGCCAGCAGCTTAGGACAGGGAGTAGGCTCACCCCTCCACTTT.